Each of the 32 T cell receptor beta chains below was sequenced from the same sample in a study of vaccination effects on CD4 cells after COVID-19. Viral peptide pool expansion of antigen-specific CD4+ T cells preceded sequencing in the ViraFEST assay. Upon completion of 10 days in culture, CD4+ T cells were isolated. The person acquired a PCR-confirmed SARS-CoV-2 infection between March and December 2020. Clones were read by immunoSEQ multiplex PCR, and TCRdb kept only the in-frame ones, dropping some. The sample has about 45,000 clones, approximately 70% seen once. Antigens of these TCRs are unknown. The input for sequencing was CD4+ T cells from PBMCs cultured with a peptide pool, taken before COVID-19 vaccination. The receptors derive from a human donor who had a prior SARS-CoV-2 infection.

The chain is built from TRBV19 and TRBJ2-1, with TRBD1 matching 9 bases. The CDR3 runs to 13 residues. J was trimmed by 8 bases and V by 6 bases; bases with no gene match: 5. Germline V gene data show CDR1 as LNHDA and CDR2 as SQIVND (reference sequence). CDR3 nucleotide sequence: TGTGCCAGTAGCCGGGACAGGGTGGATGAGCAGTTCTTC. It specifies CASSRDRVDEQFF.

The rearrangement links TRBV15 to TRBJ1-5, with D possibly being TRBD1 (5 bases). Looked up from germline, CDR1 is LNHNV and CDR2 is YYDKDF (reference sequence). Trimming removed 5 bases at V and 0 bases at J, with 17 bases between. The CDR3 length is 17 residues. CDR3 loop: CATSSRPNRFSNQPQHF. The CDR3 nucleotides read TGTGCCACCAGCTCTAGACCCAACAGGTTTAGCAATCAGCCCCAGCATTTT.

The chain recombines TRBV9 with TRBJ2-5; no definite D call. Germline V gene lookup returns CDR1 SGDLS and CDR2 YYNGEE. Trimming took 0 bases from V and 3 from J, leaving 6 bases between them. The CDR3 length is 13 residues. The CDR3, as DNA: TGTGCCAGCAGCGTAGGCCGGGAAGAGACCCAGTACTTC. Protein sequence: CASSVGREETQYF.

The V and J genes are TRBV20-1 and TRBJ1-1; D might be TRBD1 (5 bases). Germline V gene lookup returns CDR1 DFQATT and CDR2 SNEGSKA (reference sequence). This CDR3 contains 12 residues. With 3 bases removed from V and 4 bases from J, the gap between germline ends came to 9 bases. CDR3 DNA sequence: TGCAGTGCTAGTTGGGGGGTCACTGAAGCTTTCTTT. Translating it yields CSASWGVTEAFF.

The V call is TRBV14, the J call TRBJ1-2; D is perhaps TRBD1 (5 bases). The V end lost 4 bases, the J end lost 4 bases, and 25 bases lay between the germline ends. Per germline, CDR1 SGHDN and CDR2 FVKESK. The CDR3 has 18 amino acids. As DNA, the CDR3 is TGTGCCAGCAGCCCCCGTTTTGTTGGGGGGAGGCGAGGCTATGGCTACACCTTC. Protein: CASSPRFVGGRRGYGYTF.

V gene TRBV11-3 combines with J gene TRBJ1-6; D is uncertain. The CDR3 loop spans 13 amino acids. Germline values: CDR1 SGHNT, CDR2 YENEEA. Trimming removed 4 bases from V and 13 bases from J, with 14 bases in between. The CDR3 DNA reads TGTGCCAGCAGCTCCTCCTGGGTTTCGCCCCTCCACTTT. It codes for CASSSSWVSPLHF.

The chain couples TRBV7-9 to TRBJ1-2, with D possibly TRBD1 on 5 matching bases. Trimming removed 3 bases from V and 2 bases from J, with 7 bases in between. The CDR3 loop spans 13 amino acids. Germline assignment: CDR1 SEHNR and CDR2 FQNEAQ (reference sequence). The CDR3 is CASSLGHNYGYTF. Here the CDR3 DNA reads TGTGCCAGCAGCTTGGGGCACAACTATGGCTACACCTTC.

The V and J genes are TRBV19 and TRBJ1-2; 9 positions agree with TRBD1. Germline lookup yields CDR1 LNHDA and CDR2 SQIVND (reference sequence). This CDR3 comprises 13 residues. Trimming removed 6 bases from V and 7 bases from J; junction bases left unmatched: 6. The CDR3 protein is CASRDRGPGGYTF. DNA of the CDR3: TGTGCCAGTAGGGACAGGGGTCCCGGTGGCTACACCTTC.

The rearrangement links TRBV5-1 to TRBJ1-4; D not resolved. Germline CDR1 is SGHRS and CDR2 is YFSETQ. V was trimmed by 0 bases and J by 7 bases, leaving 10 bases between them. The CDR3 runs to 14 residues. The CDR3, as DNA: TGCGCCAGCAGCTTGGATCGTCTGAGTGAAAAACTGTTTTTT. As protein: CASSLDRLSEKLFF.

The rearrangement links TRBV2 to TRBJ2-5; 8 bases align to TRBD1. Germline V gene sequence: CDR1 SNHLY, CDR2 FYNNEI. The CDR3 is 15 residues long. After removal of 2 bases from V and 4 bases from J, the junction contained 6 bases not matched to a gene. The CDR3 DNA reads as TGTGCCAGCAGTGAATTGCAGGGGGCGGGAGAGACCCAGTACTTC. Its translation: CASSELQGAGETQYF.

This clone has a handful of counts. The chain employs TRBV19 and TRBJ2-7; 11 bases match TRBD1. Trimming at V came to 4 bases and at J to 5 bases, leaving 16 bases not matched to a gene. Germline V gives CDR1 LNHDA, CDR2 SQIVND (reference sequence). This CDR3 region has 18 residues. CDR3 region: CASSTTITPGTGGNEQYF. For the CDR3, the DNA is TGTGCCAGTAGTACCACAATAACGCCCGGGACAGGGGGAAACGAGCAGTACTTC.

The rearrangement uses TRBV10-3 and TRBJ1-3; 9 nucleotides align to TRBD1. V shed 6 bases and J 4 bases; nucleotides not matched to a gene: 4. Germline CDR1 is ENHRY and CDR2 is SYGVKD. This CDR3 has 14 amino acids. CDR3 region: CAISPTGGGNTIYF. The CDR3 coding sequence is TGTGCCATCAGCCCGACAGGGGGGGGAAACACCATATATTTT.

The table lists this clone with a count of one. This sequence joins TRBV7-2 and TRBJ2-1; TRBD1 might be the D (5 bases). The CDR3 contains 14 residues. With 2 bases removed from V and 2 bases from J, the gap between germline ends came to 7 bases. Germline lookup yields CDR1 SGHTA and CDR2 FQGNSA. CDR3 protein: CASSLRGTYNEQFF. The CDR3 nucleotides read TGTGCCAGCAGCTTAAGGGGTACCTACAATGAGCAGTTCTTC.

The V gene is TRBV5-1, the J gene TRBJ2-5, with TRBD2 matching over 8 bases. This CDR3 has 16 amino acids. Germline lookup yields CDR1 SGHRS and CDR2 YFSETQ. V lost 1 base, J lost 2 bases, and 7 bases stayed unmatched. The CDR3 coding sequence is TGCGCCAGCAGCTTGTACGGTAGCGGGGATCAAGAGACCCAGTACTTC. It is translated as CASSLYGSGDQETQYF.

This clone was detected only once. The gene calls are TRBV5-1 and TRBJ2-7; 7 bases line up with TRBD2. Per the germline V gene, CDR1 is SGHRS and CDR2 is YFSETQ. V lost 0 bases to trimming and J lost 2 bases; unmatched junction nucleotides: 2. This CDR3 spans 14 amino acids. CDR3 residues: CASSLGGGTYEQYF. The CDR3 DNA reads TGCGCCAGCAGCTTGGGGGGAGGGACCTACGAGCAGTACTTC.

The J gene is TRBJ2-7, the V gene TRBV18; TRBD1 is a possible D gene (5 bases). Trimming removed 1 base at V and 0 bases at J, with 7 bases between. Germline assignment: CDR1 KGHSH and CDR2 LQKENI. The CDR3 is made up of 14 amino acids. DNA for the CDR3: TGTGCCAGCTCACCACGGCAGGGCTCCTACGAGCAGTACTTC. Protein: CASSPRQGSYEQYF.

This chain connects TRBV24-1 to TRBJ1-4; 12 bases align to TRBD1. Germline V gene lookup returns CDR1 KGHDR and CDR2 SFDVKD. The V segment lost 4 bases and the J segment 7 bases; nucleotides outside the gene matches: 6. The CDR3 has 16 residues. The CDR3 sequence is CATSDRGTGGVEKLFF. The DNA of the CDR3 is TGTGCCACCAGTGACCGGGGGACAGGGGGCGTTGAAAAACTGTTTTTT.

This clone was seen a few times. The chain uses TRBV7-3 and TRBJ2-5, with D possibly being TRBD2 (5 bases). The CDR3 spans 15 residues. Germline CDR1 is SGHTA and CDR2 is FQGTGA. Trimming removed 2 bases from V and 3 bases from J, with 13 bases in between. CDR3 amino acids: CASSLEVEAKETQYF. Written as DNA, the CDR3 is TGTGCCAGCAGCTTAGAGGTGGAGGCTAAAGAGACCCAGTACTTC.

V is TRBV5-1 and J is TRBJ2-7; a weak D match, TRBD2 (6 bases). V was pared by 2 bases and J by 6 bases, with 9 bases between. Per germline, CDR1 SGHRS and CDR2 YFSETQ. CDR3 size: 12 residues. CDR3 sequence reads: CASSFGGIEQYF. In DNA form, the CDR3 reads TGCGCCAGCAGCTTTGGAGGGATCGAGCAGTACTTC.

V is TRBV27 and J is TRBJ2-5; D may correspond to TRBD1 or TRBD2 (6 bases each). This CDR3 is built from 15 residues. The germline CDR1 and CDR2 sequences are MNHEY and SMNVEV (reference sequence). Trimming cost V 6 bases and J 3 bases, with 17 bases left between them. The CDR3 reads CASSRQEGAKETQYF. CDR3 bases: TGTGCCAGCAGCCGACAGGAGGGAGCAAAAGAGACCCAGTACTTC.

This clone was observed a few times. This rearrangement joins TRBV5-4 to TRBJ2-1; no clear D. The CDR3 covers 13 residues. Germline assignment: CDR1 SGHNT and CDR2 YYREEE (reference sequence). Trimming took 0 bases from V and 8 from J, leaving 9 bases between them. CDR3 nucleotides: TGTGCCAGCAGCTTGGGACAACTGTATGAGCAGTTCTTC. This gives the protein CASSLGQLYEQFF.

The rearrangement joins TRBV4-1 to TRBJ2-2, with D perhaps being TRBD1 or TRBD2 (6 bases each). Trimming pared 3 bases from V and 5 bases from J, leaving 13 bases between. The CDR3 totals 15 residues. CDR1 is MGHRA, CDR2 YSYEKL, per germline. CDR3 sequence: CASSQRGGTTGELFF. DNA for the CDR3: TGCGCCAGCAGCCAGAGAGGGGGGACTACCGGGGAGCTGTTTTTT.

The gene calls are TRBV19 and TRBJ2-2, with D perhaps TRBD1 or TRBD2 (6 bases each). The germline gives CDR1 LNHDA, CDR2 SQIVND (reference sequence). The length of the CDR3 is 15 residues. V was cut by 6 bases and J by 4 bases, with 15 bases left in between. CDR3 sequence: CASRQGLGRTGELFF. As DNA, the CDR3 is TGTGCCAGTAGACAGGGACTGGGCCGCACCGGGGAGCTGTTTTTT.

The chain joins TRBV4-1 to TRBJ2-1, with TRBD2 matching over 9 bases. Germline trimming cut 1 base from V and 10 bases from J; bases unmatched to any gene: 20. Germline CDR1 MGHRA, CDR2 YSYEKL. CDR3 size: 19 residues. CDR3: CASSQGRWAGGGRAEEQFF. The CDR3 nucleotides are TGCGCCAGCAGCCAAGGTCGATGGGCGGGGGGCGGGAGGGCCGAGGAGCAGTTCTTC.

V gene TRBV10-3 combines with J gene TRBJ2-3; 10 positions agree with TRBD2. Trimming removed 7 bases from V and 1 base from J; junction bases left unmatched: 14. This CDR3 region has 18 residues. CDR1 is ENHRY and CDR2 is SYGVKD in the germline V gene. CDR3 DNA: TGTGCCATCATAACGAACCTAAAGCGGGGGGGCCGCACAGATACGCAGTATTTT. It translates to CAIITNLKRGGRTDTQYF.

The chain uses TRBV18 and TRBJ2-6, with D tentatively TRBD1 or TRBD2 (5 bases each). The CDR3 is 16 residues long. Trimming stripped 3 bases from V and 2 bases from J, with 11 bases between. In germline, CDR1 is KGHSH, CDR2 LQKENI. CDR3 amino acids: CASSPLGGTGANVLTF. Written as DNA, the CDR3 is TGTGCCAGCTCACCTCTTGGGGGAACTGGGGCCAACGTCCTGACTTTC.

This clone was detected once. The chain couples TRBV6-5 to TRBJ2-3, with 12 positions matching TRBD1. With V trimmed by 0 bases and J by 7 bases, 5 bases remained unmatched. The CDR3 consists of 16 residues. Germline loops: CDR1 MNHEY, CDR2 SVGAGI. The DNA for the CDR3 is TGTGCCAGCAGTTACTCCGGGACAGGGGGCTTGAATACGCAGTATTTT. This codes for CASSYSGTGGLNTQYF.

The rearrangement links TRBV30 to TRBJ1-3; D gene uncertain. Deletions cut 3 bases from V and 0 bases from J, with 3 bases between. This CDR3 is 12 amino acids long. CDR1 and CDR2 from the germline V gene are GTSNPN and SVGIG (reference sequence). The CDR3 DNA sequence: TGTGCCTGGAGGATCTCTGGAAACACCATATATTTT. Amino acids: CAWRISGNTIYF. Full variable domain (rest looked up from reference TRBV30 and TRBJ1-3): SQTIHQWPATLVQPVGSPLSLECTVEGTSNPNLYWYRQAAGRGLQLLFYSVGIGQISSEVPQNLSASRPQDRQFILSSKKLLLSDSGFYLCAWRISGNTIYFGEGSWLTVV.

The V call is TRBV15, the J call TRBJ2-5; D ambiguous. The germline CDR1 and CDR2 sequences are LNHNV and YYDKDF (reference sequence). The V gene lost 0 bases and the J gene lost 4 bases, with 12 bases spanning the gap. The CDR3 is 15 amino acids. The CDR3: CATSRDVSWPETQYF. For the CDR3, the DNA is TGTGCCACCAGCAGAGACGTTTCGTGGCCAGAGACCCAGTACTTC.

The rearrangement links TRBV27 to TRBJ2-2, with TRBD1 identical over 8 bases. Germline V lookup: CDR1 MNHEY, CDR2 SMNVEV (reference sequence). Losses at the gene ends were 9 bases for V and 4 bases for J; bases not matched to a gene: 10. The CDR3 runs 15 residues. CDR3 residues: CASARTGFGTGELFF. In DNA form, the CDR3 reads TGTGCCAGTGCTCGGACAGGGTTCGGCACCGGGGAGCTGTTTTTT.

The chain has TRBV18 and TRBJ2-2; D remains unclear. Trimming took off 5 bases at V and 2 bases at J, with 12 bases between the two ends. The germline gives CDR1 KGHSH, CDR2 LQKENI. CDR3 length equals 15 residues. CDR3 nucleotide sequence: TGTGCCAGCTCAGGGGTCAGATCCAACACCGGGGAGCTGTTTTTT. Translated, it gives CASSGVRSNTGELFF.

On this clone: The junction does not match germline at one end; this may be a read error. V usage is TRBV2 and J usage is TRBJ2-5; D may match TRBD1 or TRBD2 (6 bases each). The CDR3 consists of 15 residues. Germline V lookup: CDR1 SNHLY, CDR2 FYNNEI. The CDR3 DNA is TGTGCCAGCAGTGAACGGGGGCTATCGCGCCCCCCCCTGAACTTC. Its protein product is CASSERGLSRPPLNF.